The 29 T cell receptor beta chains presented below share a single source sample, sequenced in a study of HIV-infected patients and healthy controls. Follow-up blood was drawn about 14 weeks, roughly three months, after antiretroviral therapy began. All unsorted peripheral T cells were captured because whole blood was used without fractionation. Alpha and beta constant-region primers primed reverse transcription of approximately 0.55 ug RNA. Alpha and beta chain libraries were made separately by chain-specific third strand synthesis with multiplexing indices. TCRdb analysed the 5' RACE reads with MiXCR anew, one entry per CDR3 protein. The table lists approximately 9,400 distinct CDR3 sequences, over 7.5% of them singletons. Sample: blood, taken during antiretroviral therapy. Every receptor here comes from an adult with HIV infection.

This clonotype occurred many times. The chain links TRBV15 to TRBJ2-1, with a possible D match to TRBD2 (6 bases). Germline V gives CDR1 LNHNV, CDR2 YYDKDF (reference sequence). CDR3 length equals 13 residues. Trimming removed 6 bases from V and 6 bases from J, with 12 bases in between. In DNA, the CDR3 is TGTGCCACCAGAAGTCCAGCGGGCAATGAGCAGTTCTTC. It yields the protein CATRSPAGNEQFF. Based on the CDR3 plus reference TRBV15 and TRBJ2-1, the full variable domain is DAMVIQNPRYQVTQFGKPVTLSCSQTLNHNVMYWYQQKSSQAPKLLFHYYDKDFNNEADTPDNFQSRRPNTSFCFLDIRSPGLGDTAMYLCATRSPAGNEQFFGPGTRLTVL.

The V and J genes are TRBV20-1 and TRBJ2-7; the D is unclear. Germline V gene data show CDR1 as DFQATT and CDR2 as SNEGSKA (reference sequence). CDR3 length: 14 amino acids. Trimming pared 6 bases from V and 4 bases from J, leaving 19 bases between. This CDR3 is CSAVQANPKYEQYF. The CDR3 DNA sequence: TGCAGTGCGGTGCAGGCTAACCCTAAGTACGAGCAGTACTTC.

This clonotype was detected many times. V is TRBV2 and J is TRBJ1-6; maybe TRBD1 (5 bases). This CDR3 spans 12 amino acids. Germline CDR1 reads SNHLY; CDR2 reads FYNNEI. The germline V and J ends were trimmed by 5 bases and 10 bases, with 9 bases remaining between them. Here the CDR3 DNA reads TGTGCCAGCAGTCCGGGGGTGTCACCCCTCCACTTT. It specifies CASSPGVSPLHF.

V usage is TRBV24-1 and J usage is TRBJ2-4; 7 bases are shared with TRBD1. CDR1 is KGHDR, CDR2 SFDVKD, per germline. The length of the CDR3 is 11 residues. V shed 0 bases, J shed 16 bases, and the junction held 2 bases outside the gene matches. DNA of the CDR3: TGTGCCACCAGTGATTTGACAGGGGAATACTTC. Translating gives CATSDLTGEYF.

This clonotype was seen ten or more times. Here the CDR3 reads CASSQEKETQYF. CDR3 in DNA: TGTGCCAGCAGTCAGGAAAAAGAGACCCAGTACTTC. V usage is TRBV6-5 and J usage is TRBJ2-5, with D unclear. Trimming cost V 5 bases and J 3 bases, with 7 bases left between them. Looked up from germline, CDR1 is MNHEY and CDR2 is SVGAGI. CDR3 length equals 12 residues.

This clonotype has at least ten counts. The gene calls are TRBV12-3 or TRBV12-4 and TRBJ1-1; D unclear. The CDR3 consists of 13 residues. V gave up 6 bases and J gave up 5 bases, with 13 bases separating them. In nucleotides, the CDR3 is TGTGCCAGCAGATCCCGCCTGGGGACTGAAGCTTTCTTT. Translation: CASRSRLGTEAFF.

This clonotype is medium-sized in the sample. This chain links TRBV20-1 with TRBJ2-3; a possible D gene is TRBD1 (5 bases). The CDR3 has 13 amino acids. V gave up 7 bases and J gave up 1 base, with 12 bases separating them. The germline V gene encodes CDR1 DFQATT and CDR2 SNEGSKA (reference sequence). The CDR3: CSVDSQGTDTQYF. The CDR3 coding sequence is TGCAGTGTAGACAGCCAGGGCACAGATACGCAGTATTTT.

This rearrangement joins TRBV7-9 to TRBJ2-3, with TRBD2 matching 8 bases. Per germline, CDR1 SEHNR and CDR2 FQNEAQ (reference sequence). The V gene end was trimmed by 1 base and the J gene end by 5 bases; junction bases not matched to a gene: 8. This CDR3 comprises 16 residues. The CDR3 DNA sequence: TGTGCCAGCAGCTTAGGACTAGCGCCGACCTTAGATACGCAGTATTTT. Amino acids: CASSLGLAPTLDTQYF.

This clonotype showed up many times. The genes are TRBV19 and TRBJ2-3; TRBD1 might be the D (6 bases). Germline CDR1 reads LNHDA; CDR2 reads SQIVND (reference sequence). This CDR3 comprises 15 residues. Trimming pared 3 bases from V and 3 bases from J, leaving 13 bases between. CDR3 in DNA: TGTGCCAGTAGTATGACCCTCGGACAGACAGATACGCAGTATTTT. It is translated as CASSMTLGQTDTQYF.

This chain joins TRBV7-2 and TRBJ2-3; D is undetermined. The CDR3 spans 16 residues. Trimming stripped 5 bases from V and 0 bases from J, with 15 bases between. CDR1 and CDR2 from the germline V gene are SGHTA and FQGNSA. The CDR3 is CASSSQDGASTDTQYF. The CDR3 DNA reads as TGTGCCAGCAGCAGCCAGGACGGTGCTAGCACAGATACGCAGTATTTT.

This clonotype qualifies as medium-sized. The rearrangement links TRBV11-2 to TRBJ2-1; TRBD2 agrees at 12 bases. The CDR3 spans 15 residues. The V and J ends lost 5 bases and 4 bases, in that order; junction bases with no gene match: 3. Germline V gene lookup returns CDR1 SGHAT and CDR2 FQNNGV. The DNA for the CDR3 is TGTGCCAGCAGCAAGGGGACTAGCGGGTACAATGAGCAGTTCTTC. The encoded protein is CASSKGTSGYNEQFF.

This clonotype is labeled as medium-sized. The CDR3 region is CASSLGGGRTDTQYF. The CDR3 coding sequence is TGTGCCAGCAGCTTAGGTGGGGGGCGGACAGATACGCAGTATTTT. V usage is TRBV7-3 and J usage is TRBJ2-3, with D perhaps matching TRBD1 or TRBD2 (6 bases each). Germline assignment: CDR1 SGHTA and CDR2 FQGTGA. This CDR3 region has 15 residues. Deletions cut 2 bases from V and 3 bases from J, with 12 bases between.

This clonotype rates as medium-sized (0.01 to 0.1%). J is TRBJ2-7 and V is TRBV3-1, with D possibly TRBD1 on 6 matching bases. From germline, CDR1 is LGHDT and CDR2 YNNKEL (reference sequence). V was shortened by 0 bases and J by 10 bases, with 19 bases between the two germline ends. CDR3 length equals 15 residues. The CDR3 spells CASSQETGQIHGQYF. The CDR3 DNA follows: TGTGCCAGCAGCCAAGAAACCGGACAGATCCACGGCCAGTACTTC.

This clonotype has only a few counts. This chain uses TRBV20-1 with TRBJ1-2, with D perhaps matching TRBD1 (5 bases). CDR1 DFQATT and CDR2 SNEGSKA come from the germline V gene (reference sequence). The length of the CDR3 is 11 residues. V lost 3 bases, J lost 3 bases, and 5 bases lay in between. The CDR3 DNA sequence: TGCAGTGCTAGGGGGGACTATGGCTACACCTTC. Encoded protein: CSARGDYGYTF.

Only one count was recorded for this clonotype. The chain recombines TRBV7-2 with TRBJ1-1, with a weak D call TRBD1 (5 bases). Germline CDR1 SGHTA, CDR2 FQGNSA. CDR3 size: 14 residues. V was cut by 4 bases and J by 2 bases, with 11 bases left in between. Written as DNA, the CDR3 is TGTGCCAGCAGCTCCCTAGGACAAAACACTGAAGCTTTCTTT. It specifies CASSSLGQNTEAFF.

Many counts were recorded for this clonotype. This chain connects TRBV7-9 to TRBJ2-1; the D is unclear. CDR3 length equals 14 residues. CDR1 and CDR2 from the germline V gene are SEHNR and FQNEAQ (reference sequence). V gave up 1 base and J gave up 5 bases, with 9 bases separating them. The CDR3 nucleotides are TGTGCCAGCAGCTTAGATGGGCTTAACAATGAGCAGTTCTTC. Its protein product is CASSLDGLNNEQFF.

The chain combines TRBV20-1 with TRBJ1-1; D may be TRBD1 (6 bases). This CDR3 spans 14 amino acids. The V end was cut by 6 bases, the J end by 0 bases, with 14 bases between. The germline V gene encodes CDR1 DFQATT and CDR2 SNEGSKA (reference sequence). The DNA for the CDR3 is TGCAGTGCCCGGGGGCAGACCATGAACACTGAAGCTTTCTTT. Translated: CSARGQTMNTEAFF.

This clonotype is termed medium-sized. This rearrangement joins TRBV6-2 or TRBV6-3 to TRBJ2-3; 8 bases fit TRBD1. This CDR3 spans 15 amino acids. Per germline, CDR1 MNHEY and CDR2 SVGEGT. V shed 2 bases, J shed 3 bases, and the junction held 4 bases outside the gene matches. Here the CDR3 DNA reads TGTGCCAGCAGTTACAGGACAGGGAGGACAGATACGCAGTATTTT. Residues: CASSYRTGRTDTQYF.

This clonotype was seen repeatedly, ten times or more. V usage is TRBV15 and J usage is TRBJ2-2; D gene ambiguous. Trimming pared 0 bases from V and 6 bases from J, leaving 20 bases between. The CDR3 sequence is 18 residues long. Germline V lookup: CDR1 LNHNV, CDR2 YYDKDF (reference sequence). The CDR3 reads CATSRDLVEGLESGELFF. CDR3 DNA sequence: TGTGCCACCAGCAGAGATCTCGTAGAAGGCCTAGAGTCCGGGGAGCTGTTTTTT.

This clonotype occurred many times. The rearrangement uses TRBV5-4 and TRBJ2-1; 7 bases are shared with TRBD1. V was pared by 3 bases and J by 0 bases, with 6 bases of the junction left unmatched. The germline gives CDR1 SGHNT, CDR2 YYREEE (reference sequence). The CDR3 loop spans 16 amino acids. The CDR3 bases are TGTGCCAGCAGCTCCCGACAGGGTGGCTCCTACAATGAGCAGTTCTTC. This sequence encodes CASSSRQGGSYNEQFF.

For this clonotype: This sequence may be a read error, since a much larger clone differs from it by one base. V gene TRBV24-1 combines with J gene TRBJ2-3, with 7 nucleotides matching TRBD2. The CDR3 sequence is 15 residues long. CDR1 and CDR2 from the germline V gene are KGHDR and SFDVKD. V shed 3 bases and J 2 bases; nucleotides not matched to a gene: 4. Here the CDR3 DNA reads TGTGCCACCAGTGATCAGCGGGGAAACACAGATACGCAGTATTTT. Amino acids: CATSDQRGNTDTQYF.

The gene calls are TRBV20-1 and TRBJ2-5; TRBD2 agrees at 7 bases. The germline CDR1 and CDR2 sequences are DFQATT and SNEGSKA (reference sequence). The length of the CDR3 is 13 residues. CDR3: CSIRTSPSETQYF. The CDR3 DNA follows: TGCAGCATACGGACTAGTCCCTCCGAGACCCAGTACTTC.

This clonotype was counted ten times or more. The V gene is TRBV4-1, the J gene TRBJ2-1; D is uncertain. Germline V gene data show CDR1 as MGHRA and CDR2 as YSYEKL. Deletions cut 3 bases from V and 8 bases from J, with 11 bases between. This CDR3 has 13 amino acids. The CDR3 is CASSHPNRDEQFF. CDR3 nucleotides: TGCGCCAGCAGCCACCCCAATCGGGATGAGCAGTTCTTC.

This clonotype was seen a handful of times. The chain is built from TRBV4-1 and TRBJ2-4; 14 bases are a match to TRBD2. The trim removed 4 bases at V and 0 bases at J, leaving 5 bases unmatched. Germline V gives CDR1 MGHRA, CDR2 YSYEKL. This CDR3 contains 18 residues. The CDR3 DNA reads TGCGCCAGCAGCCGGACTAGCGGGGGGCCAATAGCCAAAAACATTCAGTACTTC. It is translated as CASSRTSGGPIAKNIQYF.

This chain uses TRBV7-8 with TRBJ2-3; D gene uncertain. V lost 3 bases to trimming and J lost 0 bases, with 10 bases between them. Germline lookup yields CDR1 SGHVS and CDR2 FQNEAQ. The CDR3 runs to 15 residues. The DNA for the CDR3 is TGTGCCAGCAGCTTGACACCTTCTAGCACAGATACGCAGTATTTT. Translation: CASSLTPSSTDTQYF.

This clonotype was counted a few times. V is TRBV7-6 and J is TRBJ2-5, with 7 bases aligning to TRBD1. The J segment lost 4 bases and the V segment lost 0 bases, leaving 5 bases of the junction unmatched. Germline CDR1 SGHVS, CDR2 FNYEAQ. This CDR3 spans 15 amino acids. CDR3: CASSLATGAPETQYF. The CDR3 region has the DNA TGTGCCAGCAGCTTAGCAACAGGGGCGCCAGAGACCCAGTACTTC.

In its sample, this clonotype was seen many times. This chain connects TRBV7-8 to TRBJ1-5, with TRBD1 identical over 7 bases. CDR1 is SGHVS, CDR2 FQNEAQ, per germline. CDR3 length: 14 amino acids. V dropped 5 bases and J dropped 8; count of bases not matched to a gene: 9. The CDR3 reads CASSHRQGYEPQHF. The CDR3 DNA follows: TGTGCCAGCAGCCATCGACAGGGATATGAGCCCCAGCATTTT. Together with reference TRBV7-8 and TRBJ1-5, the CDR3 gives the full variable domain: GAGVSQSPRYKVAKRGQDVALRCDPISGHVSLFWYQQALGQGPEFLTYFQNEAQLDKSGLPSDRFFAERPEGSVSTLKIQRTQQEDSAVYLCASSHRQGYEPQHFGDGTRLSIL.

The genes are TRBV12-3 or TRBV12-4 and TRBJ2-1; D is unclear. V lost 7 bases and J lost 10, with 17 bases in between. CDR3 length: 13 amino acids. Here the CDR3 DNA reads TGTGCCAGCACGAAGGTAGCCGCCTCGGAGCAGTTCTTC. Its translation: CASTKVAASEQFF.

In this sample, this clonotype turned up many times. The V gene is TRBV6-1, the J gene TRBJ2-7, with TRBD2 matching 7 bases. J was trimmed by 1 base and V by 8 bases; bases with no gene match: 5. This CDR3 has 13 residues. Germline CDR1 MNHNS, CDR2 SASEGT. CDR3 sequence: CASPGGLSYEQYF. Written as DNA, the CDR3 is TGTGCCAGCCCGGGAGGACTTTCCTACGAGCAGTACTTC.